What follows are 11 T cell receptor beta chains derived from one specimen sequenced in a study of OX40 agonist ivuxolimab in advanced cancers. TCRdb's copy holds only in-frame clones and misses some; the assay was immunoSEQ multiplex PCR. The sample holds 62,000 or so clones, more than 80% seen once. The input for sequencing was CD4+ or CD8+ T cells sorted from blood, taken in a trial of the OX40 agonist ivuxolimab. The receptors were gathered from an adult with an advanced solid tumor such as melanoma, head and neck, liver or kidney cancer.

The rearrangement uses TRBV6-5 and TRBJ2-7; D remains unclear. The CDR3 spans 15 residues. Trimming pared 6 bases from V and 6 bases from J, leaving 21 bases between. The germline CDR1 and CDR2 sequences are MNHEY and SVGAGI. The CDR3 loop reads CASSRTVIQTVEQYF. The DNA for the CDR3 is TGTGCCAGCAGCCGAACAGTGATTCAAACTGTCGAGCAGTACTTC.

V gene TRBV5-4 combines with J gene TRBJ2-5; the D is unclear. The length of the CDR3 is 16 residues. Per the germline V gene, CDR1 is SGHNT and CDR2 is YYREEE (reference sequence). V was cut by 0 bases and J by 2 bases, with 14 bases left in between. The CDR3 region has the DNA TGTGCCAGCAGCTTGGCCGTTTCAGGCAGACAAGAGACCCAGTACTTC. Protein product: CASSLAVSGRQETQYF.

The chain is built from TRBV27 and TRBJ2-5; D possibly matches TRBD1 or TRBD2 (5 bases each). Trimming cost V 5 bases and J 5 bases, with 15 bases left between them. The CDR3 spans 14 residues. The germline V gene has CDR1 MNHEY and CDR2 SMNVEV (reference sequence). The CDR3 DNA follows: TGTGCCAGCAGTCCCAGGAGGACATACGAGACCCAGTACTTC. Its protein is CASSPRRTYETQYF.

J is TRBJ2-5 and V is TRBV5-4; 13 nucleotides agree with TRBD2. Germline loops: CDR1 SGHNT, CDR2 YYREEE (reference sequence). The CDR3 consists of 18 residues. The J segment lost 0 bases and the V segment lost 4 bases, leaving 9 bases of the junction unmatched. The CDR3 coding sequence is TGTGCCAGCAGCGCGGGACTAGCGGGAAGGGCGTACCAAGAGACCCAGTACTTC. Translation gives CASSAGLAGRAYQETQYF.

This chain uses TRBV19 with TRBJ2-4; 9 bases are shared with TRBD1. Trimming took 6 bases from V and 7 from J; bases not matched to a gene: 10. The CDR3 sequence is 15 residues long. Germline assignment: CDR1 LNHDA and CDR2 SQIVND (reference sequence). The CDR3 protein is CASSPTGTGLNIQYF. In DNA form, the CDR3 reads TGTGCCAGTAGCCCTACCGGGACAGGGCTTAACATTCAGTACTTC.

V and J are TRBV5-1 and TRBJ2-7; 7 bases agree with TRBD1. Per the germline V gene, CDR1 is SGHRS and CDR2 is YFSETQ. V lost 1 base to trimming and J lost 0 bases; unmatched junction nucleotides: 4. The CDR3 sequence is 15 residues long. The CDR3: CASSLRDSSSYEQYF. The CDR3 nucleotides are TGCGCCAGCAGCTTGAGGGACAGTAGCTCCTACGAGCAGTACTTC.

This clone was detected a few times. In DNA form, the CDR3 reads TGCAGCGGAGCGGGACTAGCGGGAGGGGAGACCCAGTACTTC. Residues: CSGAGLAGGETQYF. This chain links TRBV29-1 with TRBJ2-5, with 16 bases lining up with TRBD2. The CDR3 loop spans 14 amino acids. The germline V gene encodes CDR1 SQVTM and CDR2 ANQGSEA. Trimming at V came to 7 bases and at J to 5 bases, leaving 4 bases not matched to a gene.

In DNA, the CDR3 is TGTGCCAGCATTGCGACAGGAGTTCCCGGGGAGCTGTTTTTT. Translation gives CASIATGVPGELFF. The chain carries TRBV28 and TRBJ2-2; D perhaps matches TRBD1 (6 bases). Trimming stripped 7 bases from V and 6 bases from J, with 15 bases between. The CDR3 covers 14 residues. The germline gives CDR1 MDHEN, CDR2 SYDVKM. The full variable domain, rest sourced from reference TRBV28 and TRBJ2-2, is DVKVTQSSRYLVKRTGEKVFLECVQDMDHENMFWYRQDPGLGLRLIYFSYDVKMKEKGDIPEGYSVSREKKERFSLILESASTNQTSMYLCASIATGVPGELFFGEGSRLTVL.

The chain links TRBV5-1 to TRBJ2-5; 7 bases fit TRBD2. CDR3 size: 15 residues. In germline, CDR1 is SGHRS, CDR2 YFSETQ. Trimming took 4 bases from V and 5 from J; bases not matched to a gene: 11. The CDR3 loop reads CASSQAGGSGETQYF. CDR3 in DNA: TGCGCCAGCAGCCAGGCCGGGGGGAGTGGGGAGACCCAGTACTTC.

V is TRBV18 and J is TRBJ2-2; the D is unclear. V lost 3 bases and J 6 bases, leaving 5 bases between the germline ends. The CDR3 consists of 12 residues. Germline assignment: CDR1 KGHSH and CDR2 LQKENI. CDR3 nucleotides: TGTGCCAGCTCACCTGCGGCCGGGGAGCTGTTTTTT. Translation: CASSPAAGELFF.

The chain carries TRBV25-1 and TRBJ2-1; TRBD2 matches at 7 bases. CDR1 is MGHDK and CDR2 is SYGVNS in the germline V gene. The CDR3 covers 13 residues. The V gene end was trimmed by 9 bases and the J gene end by 8 bases; junction bases not matched to a gene: 10. The CDR3 DNA reads as TGTGCCAGTCACGGACTAGATGTCGATGAGCAGTTCTTC. It translates to CASHGLDVDEQFF.